Below, 10 T cell receptor beta chains from the same sample are listed, as sequenced in a study of PD-1 blockade in classical Hodgkin lymphoma. Sequenced by immunoSEQ multiplex PCR; TCRdb stores in-frame clones only, minus some. The sample has more than 45,000 clones; approximately 70% are singletons. Each and every patient relapsed after autologous stem cell transplantation, and patients got differing brentuximab vedotin exposure. This material consisted of peripheral blood mononuclear cells (PBMCs), taken before the second cycle of nivolumab. These receptors were collected from a human donor with classical Hodgkin lymphoma.

The chain joins TRBV27 to TRBJ2-2; 11 nucleotides align to TRBD1. Germline V gene data show CDR1 as MNHEY and CDR2 as SMNVEV (reference sequence). This CDR3 contains 15 residues. V was clipped by 7 bases and J by 7 bases; unmatched bases: 8. The CDR3 DNA reads as TGTGCCAGCATGTTGCCCGGGACAGGGGGCGGGGAGCTGTTTTTT. This encodes CASMLPGTGGGELFF.

The chain joins TRBV30 to TRBJ2-2; TRBD1 matches 7 bases. The CDR3 extends over 15 amino acids. V was pared by 1 base and J by 8 bases, with 10 bases of the junction left unmatched. The germline gives CDR1 GTSNPN, CDR2 SVGIG (reference sequence). The chain's CDR3 is CAWSEGQPIKGELFF. For the CDR3, the DNA is TGTGCCTGGAGTGAGGGACAGCCAATTAAGGGGGAGCTGTTTTTT.

The chain employs TRBV7-3 and TRBJ2-2; 9 bases are a match to TRBD2. The CDR3 consists of 15 residues. Germline loops: CDR1 SGHTA, CDR2 FQGTGA. J lost 0 bases, V lost 10 bases, and 6 bases had no gene match. CDR3 sequence: CATHPSGTNTGELFF. DNA for the CDR3: TGTGCCACCCACCCTAGCGGGACGAACACCGGGGAGCTGTTTTTT.

This chain uses TRBV27 with TRBJ2-1, with 13 positions matching TRBD2. V was pared by 3 bases and J by 5 bases, with 1 base of the junction left unmatched. Germline V CDR1 and CDR2: MNHEY, SMNVEV (reference sequence). The CDR3 length is 15 residues. The CDR3 DNA follows: TGTGCCAGCAGTTTCGGGACTAGCGGGGACAATGAGCAGTTCTTC. Translation gives CASSFGTSGDNEQFF.

This clone was seen many times. The rearrangement uses TRBV12-2 and TRBJ2-5; TRBD2 is the table's D call, not checked against the DNA. TRBV12-2 is described as a pseudogene. The CDR3 extends over 18 amino acids. CDR3 in amino acids: CASRLERRLAEVGETQYF. The CDR3 coding sequence is TGTGCAAGTCGCTTAGAGCGCCGACTAGCGGAGGTGGGAGAGACCCAGTACTTC.

Worth noting for this clone: Other DNA variants within this sample encode the same CDR3. The rearrangement links TRBV28 to TRBJ1-2; D is unresolved. V was trimmed by 5 bases and J by 4 bases, leaving 11 bases between them. The CDR3 is made up of 13 amino acids. CDR1 and CDR2 from the germline V gene are MDHEN and SYDVKM. In nucleotides, the CDR3 is TGTGCCAGCAGTCTGACGGCACTCTATGGCTACACCTTC. This codes for CASSLTALYGYTF.

The rearrangement joins TRBV13 to TRBJ1-5, with unresolved D. Germline-derived CDR1 and CDR2 are PRHDT and FYEKMQ (reference sequence). The CDR3 sequence is 14 residues long. Trimming stripped 0 bases from V and 3 bases from J, with 6 bases between. The CDR3 sequence: CASSLGSINQPQHF. The CDR3 DNA reads as TGTGCCAGCAGCTTAGGATCTATCAATCAGCCCCAGCATTTT.

This clone has only one observation. This chain connects TRBV27 to TRBJ2-1; the match to TRBD2 covers 14 bases. V lost 5 bases and J lost 10; bases outside the gene matches: 7. Germline V gene sequence: CDR1 MNHEY, CDR2 SMNVEV (reference sequence). The CDR3 sequence is 15 residues long. The CDR3 DNA reads as TGTGCCAGCAGTACTCGACTAGCGGGAGGGGGAGAGCAGTTCTTC. It is translated as CASSTRLAGGGEQFF.

DNA for the CDR3: TGCAGCGTCTCGGGGGGGGCTGGGAACACCGGGGAGCTGTTTTTT. This encodes CSVSGGAGNTGELFF. The V gene is TRBV29-1, the J gene TRBJ2-2; 8 bases are a match to TRBD2. This CDR3 is 15 amino acids long. Germline V gene lookup returns CDR1 SQVTM and CDR2 ANQGSEA. The J segment lost 1 base and the V segment lost 6 bases, leaving 7 bases of the junction unmatched.

The chain joins TRBV11-1 to TRBJ1-5; 7 nucleotides agree with TRBD1. CDR3 length: 16 amino acids. CDR1 SGHAT and CDR2 FQDESV come from the germline V gene (reference sequence). The V gene end was trimmed by 5 bases and the J gene end by 3 bases; junction bases not matched to a gene: 10. The CDR3 DNA reads as TGTGCCAGCAGCCAAGACAGGGTCTTATTCAATCAGCCCCAGCATTTT. It codes for CASSQDRVLFNQPQHF.